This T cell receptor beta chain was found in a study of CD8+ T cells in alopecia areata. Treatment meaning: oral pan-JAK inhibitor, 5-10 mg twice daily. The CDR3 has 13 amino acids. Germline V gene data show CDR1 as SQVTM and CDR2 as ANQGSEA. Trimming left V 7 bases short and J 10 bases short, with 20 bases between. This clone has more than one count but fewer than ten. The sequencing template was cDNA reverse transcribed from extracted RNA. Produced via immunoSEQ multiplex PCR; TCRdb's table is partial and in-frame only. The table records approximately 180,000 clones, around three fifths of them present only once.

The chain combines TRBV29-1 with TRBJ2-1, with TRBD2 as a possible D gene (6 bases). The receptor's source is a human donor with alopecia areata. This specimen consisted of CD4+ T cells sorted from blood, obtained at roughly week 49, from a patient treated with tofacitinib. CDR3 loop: CSATGTPLGEQFF. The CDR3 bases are TGCAGCGCCACCGGGACTCCTCTGGGGGAGCAGTTCTTC.